This entry is about one TCR beta chain. Antigen unknown. Germline V CDR1 and CDR2: SGHTA, FQGTGA. The CDR3 totals 17 residues. This record comes from a study of CXCR3-negative and CXCR3-positive naive CD8 T cells. The TRB cDNA libraries were prepared by 5' RACE with UMI labels. TCRdb re-called the 5' RACE reads and gives one entry per CDR3 protein, without DNA. The data show tens of thousands of distinct CDR3 sequences, and the top ten clones hold roughly 1.6%. Study conclusions and caveats: Much lower diversity was found in memory CD8+ cells, while both naive subsets had comparably high diversity. Naive subsets had comparable surface CD5; TCR strength was inferred from TRB CDR3 properties. After cryopreservation, expression of CXCR3 was partially reduced, and most assays were run with fresh PBMCs.

This TCR was recovered from a human donor in good health. Some clones in this sample may be carry-over from other donors' samples. Source material: naive CXCR3- CD8+ T cells from blood. The sample's subset: CD45RO-CCR7+CD27+CD95- naive CD8+ T cells lacking CXCR3 (TNR3-). The chain joins TRBV7-3 to TRBJ2-6. Here the CDR3 reads CASSLVGPHSGANVLTF.